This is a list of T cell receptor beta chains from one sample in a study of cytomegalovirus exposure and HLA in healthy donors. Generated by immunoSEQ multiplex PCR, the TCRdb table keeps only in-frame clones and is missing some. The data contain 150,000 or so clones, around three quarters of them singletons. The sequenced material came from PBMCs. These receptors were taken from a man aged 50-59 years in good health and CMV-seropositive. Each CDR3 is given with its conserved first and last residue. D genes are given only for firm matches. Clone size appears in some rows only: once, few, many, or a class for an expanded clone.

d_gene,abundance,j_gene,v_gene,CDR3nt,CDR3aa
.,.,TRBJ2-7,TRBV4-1,TGCGCCAGCAGCCACCCCGGGTCGTACTACGAGCAGTACTTC,CASSHPGSYYEQYF
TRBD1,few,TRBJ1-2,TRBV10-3,TGTGCCATCAGTGAGTTCATGGGACAGCAAGCTAACTATGGCTACACCTTC,CAISEFMGQQANYGYTF
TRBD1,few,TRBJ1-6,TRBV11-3,TGTGCCAGCAGCTCCGAAGGACAGGGGGCCGGGAATTCACCCCTCCACTTT,CASSSEGQGAGNSPLHF
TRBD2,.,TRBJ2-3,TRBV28,TGTGCCAGCAGTTCGGGGGGGGAGGATACGCAGTATTTT,CASSSGGEDTQYF
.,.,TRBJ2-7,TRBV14,TGTGCCAGCAGCCAAGTCTTCTTTTACGAGCAGTACTTC,CASSQVFFYEQYF
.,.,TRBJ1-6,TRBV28,TGTGCCAGCAGCCCGGACAGATTTAATTCACCCCTCCACTTT,CASSPDRFNSPLHF
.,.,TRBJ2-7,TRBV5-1,TGCGCCAGCAGGAACCGGACGGGGGTGGACTACGAGCAGTACTTC,CASRNRTGVDYEQYF
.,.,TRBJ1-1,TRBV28,TGTGCCAGCAGTCCAACGGGGGAGGGGGGAAACACTGAAGCTTTCTTT,CASSPTGEGGNTEAFF
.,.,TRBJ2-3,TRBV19,TGTGCCAGTAGTAATATGATTGGCCAGTCTAGCACAGATACGCAGTATTTT,CASSNMIGQSSTDTQYF
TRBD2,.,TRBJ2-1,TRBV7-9,TGTGCCAGCAGCTTAGAACCTGGGAGGGGTGGATCCTACAATGAGCAGTTCTTC,CASSLEPGRGGSYNEQFF
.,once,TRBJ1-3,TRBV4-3,TGCGCCAGCAGCTACTGGGGACTTACAGGAGAATCTGGAAACACCATATATTTT,CASSYWGLTGESGNTIYF
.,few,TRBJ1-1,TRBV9,TGTGCCAGCAGCGCCTCAGGGGAGGGTTCGGCTGAAGCTTTCTTT,CASSASGEGSAEAFF
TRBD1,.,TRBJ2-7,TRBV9,TGTGCCAGCAGCCCCGGACAGGGTGCAACCTACGAGCAGTACTTC,CASSPGQGATYEQYF
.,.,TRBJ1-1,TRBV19,TGTGCCAGTAGCAGACAGAACACTGAAGCTTTCTTT,CASSRQNTEAFF
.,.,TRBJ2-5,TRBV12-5,TGTGCTAGTGGCCCCGGACAGCTCCAAGAGACCCAGTACTTC,CASGPGQLQETQYF
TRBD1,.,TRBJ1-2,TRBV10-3,TGTGCCATCAGTGGGACAGGGATCTATGGCTACACCTTC,CAISGTGIYGYTF
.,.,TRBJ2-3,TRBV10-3,TGTGCCATCAGCATCGACACTCGCACAGATACGCAGTATTTT,CAISIDTRTDTQYF
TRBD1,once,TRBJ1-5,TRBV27,TGTGCCAGCAGTCAGACAGGGGTCAATCAGCCCCAGCATTTT,CASSQTGVNQPQHF
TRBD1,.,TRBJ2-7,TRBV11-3,TGTGCCAGCAGCTCGACAGGGGCTGGTGAGCAGTACTTC,CASSSTGAGEQYF
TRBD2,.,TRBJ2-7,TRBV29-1,TGCAGCGTGGGTGGGACTAGCGGGGAAGCCTCCTACGAGCAGTACTTC,CSVGGTSGEASYEQYF
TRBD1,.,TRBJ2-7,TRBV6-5,TGTGCCAGCACCAAATGGGACAGGGGCTACGAGCAGTACTTC,CASTKWDRGYEQYF
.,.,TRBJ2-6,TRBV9,TGTGCCAGCAGCGTCGCTGGGGCCAACGTCCTGACTTTC,CASSVAGANVLTF
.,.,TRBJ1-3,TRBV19,TGTGCCAGTAGCCCCTTCCTCTCTGGAAACACCATATATTTT,CASSPFLSGNTIYF
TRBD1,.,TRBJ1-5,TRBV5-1,TGCGCCAGCAGCTTGGTGGCAGGGGGCTACAATCAGCCCCAGCATTTT,CASSLVAGGYNQPQHF
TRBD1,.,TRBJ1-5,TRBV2,TGTGCCAGCAGGAGGGACAGTAGCAATCAGCCCCAGCATTTT,CASRRDSSNQPQHF
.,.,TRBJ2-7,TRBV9,TGTGCCAGCAGCGTAGACCCGGACACGACCTACGAGCAGTACTTC,CASSVDPDTTYEQYF
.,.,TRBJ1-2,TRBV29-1,TGCAGCGTTGAAGGACGTCGGGGGGAAACTAACTATGGCTACACCTTC,CSVEGRRGETNYGYTF
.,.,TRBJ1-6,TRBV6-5,TGTGCCAGCAGAGAGGCGGGGGGTAATTCACCCCTCCACTTT,CASREAGGNSPLHF
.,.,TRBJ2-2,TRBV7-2,TGTGCCAGCAGCCCGACAGGCCTACGGGAGCTGTTTTTT,CASSPTGLRELFF
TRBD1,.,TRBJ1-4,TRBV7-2,TGTGCCAGCAGCTCTTCGGGAGCAGGGGGTACTTTAGGGGAAAAACTGTTTTTT,CASSSSGAGGTLGEKLFF
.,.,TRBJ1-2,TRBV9,TGTGCCAGCAGCGTTAATACAAAGTTAGGGGGAATCAACTATGGCTACACCTTC,CASSVNTKLGGINYGYTF
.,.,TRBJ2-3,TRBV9,TGTGCCAGCAGCGCTCCCCTCACGCGGGGAACAGATACGCAGTATTTT,CASSAPLTRGTDTQYF
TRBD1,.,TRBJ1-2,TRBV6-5,TGTGCCAGCAGTTTTAGACAGGGAGGCTATGGCTACACCTTC,CASSFRQGGYGYTF
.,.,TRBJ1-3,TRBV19,TGTGCCAGTAGTCCAACACTATTCTCTGGAAACACCATATATTTT,CASSPTLFSGNTIYF
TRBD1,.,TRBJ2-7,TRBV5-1,TGCGCCAGCAGCCCAGTGCCGGGACAGGGTACCTACGAGCAGTACTTC,CASSPVPGQGTYEQYF
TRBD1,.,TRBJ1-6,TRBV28,TGTGCCAGCAGTTTCCGGGACAGGGCAGGGTCACCCCTCCACTTT,CASSFRDRAGSPLHF
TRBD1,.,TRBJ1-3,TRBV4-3,TGCGCCAGCAGCCAAAGGACAGGAGCTGGAAACACCATATATTTT,CASSQRTGAGNTIYF
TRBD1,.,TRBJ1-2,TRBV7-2,TGTGCCAGCAGGAAGACAGGGGGCGCAGACTATGGCTACACCTTC,CASRKTGGADYGYTF
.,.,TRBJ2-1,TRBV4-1,TGCGCCAGCAGCCAAGGGGTAGGGGACAATGAGCAGTTCTTC,CASSQGVGDNEQFF
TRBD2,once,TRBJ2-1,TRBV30,TGTGCCTGGAGTATAGGGGCTAGCGGGGGGGGATACAATGAGCAGTTCTTC,CAWSIGASGGGYNEQFF
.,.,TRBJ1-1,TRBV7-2,TGTGCCAGCAGCTCGCCGCCGGGGGAAGCTTTCTTT,CASSSPPGEAFF
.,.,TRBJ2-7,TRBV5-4,TGTGCCAGCAGGGGGTCGGACAGATCAACCTTCGTGGGGGAGCAGTACTTC,CASRGSDRSTFVGEQYF
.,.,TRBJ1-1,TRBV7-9,TGTGCCAGCAGCCCACGGACACCCATGAACACTGAAGCTTTCTTT,CASSPRTPMNTEAFF